A single T cell receptor (beta chain) is shown here with its context. Using immunoSEQ multiplex PCR, the repertoire was profiled, and TCRdb retains in-frame clones only, with some absent. The sample shows 150,000 to 200,000 clones, over 90% of them seen only once. Germline loops: CDR1 SQVTM, CDR2 ANQGSEA. V trimming: 5 bases; J trimming: 4 bases; junction bases outside the gene matches: 8. CDR3 size: 14 residues. The data were obtained in a study of blood T cell repertoires in COVID-19. The gene calls are TRBV29-1 and TRBJ1-5; 7 bases line up with TRBD1. Sequences were obtained from peripheral blood. This TCR was recovered from an older woman with COVID-19, enrolled during active disease. CDR3 residues: CSVRSRDSNQPQHF. DNA of the CDR3: TGCAGCGTTCGCTCAAGGGACAGTAATCAGCCCCAGCATTTT.